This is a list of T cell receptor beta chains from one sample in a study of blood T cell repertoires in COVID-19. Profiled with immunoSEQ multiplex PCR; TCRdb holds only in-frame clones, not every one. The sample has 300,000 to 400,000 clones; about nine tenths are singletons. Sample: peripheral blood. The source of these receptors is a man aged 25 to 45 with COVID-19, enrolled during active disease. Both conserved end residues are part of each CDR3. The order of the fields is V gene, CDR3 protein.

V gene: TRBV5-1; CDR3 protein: CASSLSQKETQYF
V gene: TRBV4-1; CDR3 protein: CASSEGTGDYHEQYF
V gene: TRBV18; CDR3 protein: CASSPPDRGSNYGYTF
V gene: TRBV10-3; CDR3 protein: CAAQRQGAYEQYF
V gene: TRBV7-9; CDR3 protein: CASSPSLGLAGVSYNEQFF
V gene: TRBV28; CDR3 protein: CASSTDRANYGYTF
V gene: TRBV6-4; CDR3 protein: CASSEGLAADTQYF
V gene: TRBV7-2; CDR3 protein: CASSSRTGTDTQYF
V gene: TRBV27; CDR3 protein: CASSFLGHPNYGYTF
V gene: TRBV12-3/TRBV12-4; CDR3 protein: CASSFTGDTEAFF
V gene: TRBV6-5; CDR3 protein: CASEQENTEAFF
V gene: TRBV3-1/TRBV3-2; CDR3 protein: CASSPPRIGGQYF
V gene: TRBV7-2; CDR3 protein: CASSLQGWVTEAFF
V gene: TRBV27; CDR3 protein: CASSLREGADTQYF
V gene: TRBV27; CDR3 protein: CASSLSEGQGRNEQYF
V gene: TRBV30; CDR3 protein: CAWSVWSPVGSPLHF
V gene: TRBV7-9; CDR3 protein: CASSFSSGEQYF
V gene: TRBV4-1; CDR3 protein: CASSPTGLWPQHF
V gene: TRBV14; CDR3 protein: CASSGQGYEQYF
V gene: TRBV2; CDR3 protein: CASSVNSGLYGYTF
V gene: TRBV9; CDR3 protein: CASSSQTGINEKLFF
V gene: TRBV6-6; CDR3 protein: CASSLGQGGPYGYTF
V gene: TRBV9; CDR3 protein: CASSPTGTGFDGYTF